The 27 T cell receptor beta chains listed next were all sequenced from one sample in a study of T cell changes during pregnancy in multiple sclerosis. Using immunoSEQ multiplex PCR, the repertoire was profiled, and TCRdb retains in-frame clones only, with some absent. The repertoire holds tens of thousands of clones, with approximately 94% as singletons. The sample here was peripheral blood, taken in the second trimester of pregnancy. The receptors derive from a female donor in good health, enrolled as a control in a pregnancy study.

The chain recombines TRBV11-1 with TRBJ2-6, with TRBD1 matching over 9 bases. The V gene end was trimmed by 5 bases and the J gene end by 2 bases; junction bases not matched to a gene: 4. The CDR3 spans 16 residues. The germline CDR1 and CDR2 sequences are SGHAT and FQDESV (reference sequence). The CDR3 DNA is TGTGCCAGCAGCGCTACAGGGGGCGCTGGGGCCAACGTCCTGACTTTC. Translation: CASSATGGAGANVLTF.

The chain has TRBV6-5 and TRBJ1-2, with TRBD1 matching 7 bases. Germline CDR1 and CDR2: MNHEY and SVGAGI. The CDR3 totals 15 residues. Unmatched junction bases numbered 11, after V lost 6 bases and J lost 4 bases. The CDR3, as DNA: TGTGCCAGCAGCCCCAGCAGGGGGTCCATCTATGGCTACACCTTC. Residues: CASSPSRGSIYGYTF.

The rearrangement joins TRBV4-3 to TRBJ1-5, with D maybe TRBD1 (5 bases). Per germline, CDR1 LGHNA and CDR2 YSLEER. There are 15 residues in the CDR3. Trimming stripped 0 bases from V and 4 bases from J, with 10 bases between. CDR3 in amino acids: CASSQERGGNQPQHF. The CDR3 DNA is TGCGCCAGCAGCCAAGAGCGCGGGGGTAATCAGCCCCAGCATTTT.

The CDR3: CASSSPGHSSYEQYF. CDR3 DNA: TGTGCCAGCAGTTCCCCGGGACATTCTTCCTACGAGCAGTACTTC. The J gene is TRBJ2-7, the V gene TRBV6-6; a possible D gene is TRBD1 (6 bases). Germline CDR1 MNHNY, CDR2 SVGAGI (reference sequence). This CDR3 is built from 15 residues. V lost 4 bases, J lost 1 base, and 14 bases lay in between.

This clone appeared a single time. At one end, the junction sequence differs from germline, possibly due to a read error. The gene calls are TRBV6-6 and TRBJ1-2; D not certain. The CDR3 consists of 13 residues. From germline, CDR1 is MNHNY and CDR2 SVGAGI (reference sequence). The CDR3 sequence: CASSYTEKNGNTF. CDR3 nucleotide sequence: TGTGCCAGCAGTTACACGGAGAAAAATGGCAACACCTTC.

This chain uses TRBV7-9 with TRBJ2-5; 9 positions match TRBD2. Germline values: CDR1 SEHNR, CDR2 FQNEAQ (reference sequence). J gave up 2 bases and V 5 bases, and 9 bases lay outside the gene matches. CDR3 length equals 16 residues. CDR3 amino acids: CASSPMGLAKQETQYF. CDR3 in DNA: TGTGCCAGCAGCCCGATGGGACTAGCCAAACAAGAGACCCAGTACTTC.

The chain has TRBV5-1 and TRBJ2-7; 10 bases match TRBD2. V lost 5 bases and J lost 4; bases outside the gene matches: 9. The CDR3 is 15 amino acids. Germline assignment: CDR1 SGHRS and CDR2 YFSETQ. The CDR3 DNA reads as TGCGCCAGCAGTGCGGGCGGTAGCGGGGGGTACGAGCAGTACTTC. Residues: CASSAGGSGGYEQYF.

The chain couples TRBV11-1 to TRBJ2-5; D might be TRBD1 (6 bases). Trimming took 4 bases from V and 5 from J, leaving 17 bases between them. The CDR3 is 15 residues long. CDR1 and CDR2 (germline): SGHAT, FQDESV (reference sequence). CDR3 DNA: TGTGCCAGCAGCTCTCCCGGGACGCAGGGGGAGACCCAGTACTTC. Translation: CASSSPGTQGETQYF.

J is TRBJ1-4 and V is TRBV18; no reliable D call. V was cut by 1 base and J by 8 bases, with 20 bases left in between. The CDR3 covers 17 residues. From germline, CDR1 is KGHSH and CDR2 LQKENI. For the CDR3, the DNA is TGTGCCAGCTCACCACAGGGAGGATTGGGGAGCAGCGAAAAACTGTTTTTT. This codes for CASSPQGGLGSSEKLFF.

The rearrangement uses TRBV11-1 and TRBJ1-4; TRBD1 might be the D (5 bases). Trimming cost V 5 bases and J 3 bases, with 13 bases left between them. Germline loops: CDR1 SGHAT, CDR2 FQDESV (reference sequence). The CDR3 has 15 amino acids. The CDR3 sequence: CASSPGESANEKLFF. CDR3 nucleotides: TGTGCCAGCAGCCCGGGGGAATCCGCTAATGAAAAACTGTTTTTT.

The chain is built from TRBV19 and TRBJ1-4; D is undetermined. Germline V gene data show CDR1 as LNHDA and CDR2 as SQIVND (reference sequence). This CDR3 region has 14 residues. Trimming took 8 bases from V and 9 from J, leaving 19 bases between them. The DNA of the CDR3 is TGTGCCAGTGATGCCGCAGGCGTTGGAAAAAAACTGTTTTTT. Translation gives CASDAAGVGKKLFF.

This clone was detected once. The rearrangement links TRBV19 to TRBJ1-6, with D possibly being TRBD1 (6 bases). Germline V gene sequence: CDR1 LNHDA, CDR2 SQIVND (reference sequence). The V and J ends lost 7 bases and 6 bases respectively, with 10 bases between them. This CDR3 is 13 amino acids long. The CDR3 DNA follows: TGTGCCAGTACTGCCAGGGGTAATTCACCCCTCCACTTT. It encodes CASTARGNSPLHF.

This clone has just one count. This chain connects TRBV6-6 to TRBJ1-1; TRBD1 might be the D (5 bases). Trimming stripped 10 bases from V and 6 bases from J, with 12 bases between. The germline V gene has CDR1 MNHNY and CDR2 SVGAGI (reference sequence). This CDR3 is built from 11 residues. The CDR3 DNA reads TGTGCCACTAAGCGGGGCGCTGAAGCTTTCTTT. Protein sequence: CATKRGAEAFF.

The chain has TRBV7-2 and TRBJ2-7, with D perhaps matching TRBD2 (5 bases). Germline V gene data show CDR1 as SGHTA and CDR2 as FQGNSA. Trimming left V 1 base short and J 0 bases short, with 7 bases between. The length of the CDR3 is 14 residues. The CDR3 loop is CASSLVASSYEQYF. CDR3 nucleotide sequence: TGTGCCAGCAGCTTAGTAGCGAGCTCCTACGAGCAGTACTTC. Full variable domain (remainder filled in from reference TRBV7-2 and TRBJ2-7): GAGVSQSPSNKVTEKGKDVELRCDPISGHTALYWYRQSLGQGLEFLIYFQGNSAPDKSGLPSDRFSAERTGGSVSTLTIQRTQQEDSAVYLCASSLVASSYEQYFGPGTRLTVT.

The V call is TRBV5-6, the J call TRBJ2-2; no definite D call. The V gene's germline CDR1 is SGHDT and CDR2 YYEEEE. V lost 0 bases to trimming and J lost 2 bases, with 17 bases between them. The CDR3 sequence is 18 residues long. The CDR3 region is CASSLGLETRRNTGELFF. CDR3 in DNA: TGTGCCAGCAGCTTGGGGTTGGAAACCCGGAGAAACACCGGGGAGCTGTTTTTT.

The chain combines TRBV5-1 with TRBJ2-1, with TRBD1 as a possible D gene (5 bases). Trimming took off 4 bases at V and 6 bases at J, with 14 bases between the two ends. The CDR3 has 14 residues. Germline CDR1 SGHRS, CDR2 YFSETQ. The CDR3 reads CASSPDRGLNEQFF. As DNA, the CDR3 is TGCGCCAGCAGCCCGGATAGGGGTCTCAATGAGCAGTTCTTC.

This sequence joins TRBV25-1 and TRBJ1-1; the D gene is possibly TRBD1 (5 bases). The V gene lost 6 bases and the J gene lost 1 base, with 12 bases spanning the gap. CDR3 size: 14 residues. The germline gives CDR1 MGHDK, CDR2 SYGVNS. This CDR3 reads CASRAMTENTEAFF. The CDR3 DNA sequence: TGTGCCAGCAGAGCCATGACAGAGAACACTGAAGCTTTCTTT. Full variable domain (rest looked up from reference TRBV25-1 and TRBJ1-1): EADIYQTPRYLVIGTGKKITLECSQTMGHDKMYWYQQDPGMELHLIHYSYGVNSTEKGDLSSESTVSRIRTEHFPLTLESARPSHTSQYLCASRAMTENTEAFFGQGTRLTVV.

The genes are TRBV6-6 and TRBJ2-1; D ambiguous. This CDR3 contains 13 residues. The germline V gene encodes CDR1 MNHNY and CDR2 SVGAGI (reference sequence). V was cut by 5 bases and J by 7 bases, with 12 bases left in between. The CDR3 DNA reads as TGTGCCAGCAGTACGTGGAGTGATAATGAGCAGTTCTTC. It encodes CASSTWSDNEQFF.

The chain joins TRBV4-3 to TRBJ1-6, with 7 positions matching TRBD1. Germline values: CDR1 LGHNA, CDR2 YSLEER. This CDR3 spans 16 amino acids. V gave up 1 base and J gave up 6 bases; unmatched junction bases: 6. The CDR3 DNA reads as TGCGCCAGCAGCCAAGGGGCCGGGACAGCTAATTCACCCCTCCACTTT. Encoded protein: CASSQGAGTANSPLHF.

The genes are TRBV7-3 and TRBJ1-6, with 7 nucleotides matching TRBD1. Germline V CDR1 and CDR2: SGHTA, FQGTGA. The CDR3 runs 15 residues. After removal of 5 bases from V and 4 bases from J, the junction contained 5 bases not matched to a gene. The chain's CDR3 is CASSLQGQYNSPLHF. For the CDR3, the DNA is TGTGCCAGCAGCCTACAGGGGCAATATAATTCACCCCTCCACTTT.

This clone was counted between two and nine times. The chain recombines TRBV28 with TRBJ1-2, with 9 bases aligning to TRBD1. The CDR3 covers 15 residues. In germline, CDR1 is MDHEN, CDR2 SYDVKM. Trimming took 3 bases from V and 8 from J; bases not matched to a gene: 10. In DNA form, the CDR3 reads TGTGCCAGCAGTTTGGACAGGGGCCCTGGTGGGGGCTACACCTTC. Translation gives CASSLDRGPGGGYTF.

This clone was observed a few times. The rearrangement links TRBV7-2 to TRBJ1-6; 8 bases map to TRBD1. J lost 9 bases, V lost 5 bases, and 6 bases had no gene match. CDR3 size: 14 residues. The germline V gene has CDR1 SGHTA and CDR2 FQGNSA. The CDR3 DNA reads as TGTGCCAGCAGCCGCGGACAGGGCGCTTCACCCCTCCACTTT. Translation: CASSRGQGASPLHF.

This sequence joins TRBV4-3 and TRBJ2-7; 7 bases map to TRBD1. Looked up from germline, CDR1 is LGHNA and CDR2 is YSLEER. After removal of 1 base from V and 3 bases from J, the junction contained 6 bases not matched to a gene. The CDR3 loop spans 15 amino acids. The CDR3 spells CASSQVRAGGYEQYF. The CDR3 DNA sequence: TGCGCCAGCAGCCAAGTGCGAGCAGGGGGCTACGAGCAGTACTTC.

This clone is a singleton in its sample. The V gene is TRBV2, the J gene TRBJ2-7, with 9 nucleotides matching TRBD1. The V segment lost 10 bases and the J segment 3 bases; nucleotides outside the gene matches: 10. Germline-derived CDR1 and CDR2 are SNHLY and FYNNEI. The CDR3 length is 14 residues. CDR3 amino acids: CATRRDRALYEQYF. CDR3 in DNA: TGTGCCACCCGCCGGGACAGGGCACTCTACGAGCAGTACTTC.

This sequence joins TRBV9 and TRBJ2-7, with a tentative D call TRBD1 (6 bases). CDR3 length: 14 residues. V was clipped by 0 bases and J by 4 bases, with 11 bases between them. Germline V gene data show CDR1 as SGDLS and CDR2 as YYNGEE. The CDR3 region has the DNA TGTGCCAGCAGCGTAGCTACAGGGAATTACGAGCAGTACTTC. This encodes CASSVATGNYEQYF. Filled out from reference TRBV9 and TRBJ2-7, the complete variable domain reads DSGVTQTPKHLITATGQRVTLRCSPRSGDLSVYWYQQSLDQGLQFLIQYYNGEERAKGNILERFSAQQFPDLHSELNLSSLELGDSALYFCASSVATGNYEQYFGPGTRLTVT.

V and J are TRBV2 and TRBJ1-2, with D possibly TRBD1 on 6 matching bases. Germline loops: CDR1 SNHLY, CDR2 FYNNEI. The CDR3 totals 13 residues. The V and J ends lost 4 bases and 8 bases respectively, with 14 bases between them. The CDR3 region has the DNA TGTGCCAGCAGTGCCAGGGGAATCGAGGGCTACACCTTC. Residues: CASSARGIEGYTF.

V usage is TRBV2 and J usage is TRBJ1-2; TRBD1 is a possible D gene (5 bases). Trimming took off 0 bases at V and 3 bases at J, with 23 bases between the two ends. The CDR3 runs 19 residues. Germline lookup yields CDR1 SNHLY and CDR2 FYNNEI. Here the CDR3 reads CASSEARWGLPYRDYGYTF. CDR3 DNA: TGTGCCAGCAGTGAAGCGCGATGGGGACTCCCGTATCGCGACTATGGCTACACCTTC.